A single TCR beta chain is shown here with its context. The clone's antigen remains unknown. The sample originates from a study of T cells expressing NK-cell markers (TCRdb year 2020). Notes on the research overall: In sorted CD3+CD56+NKG2C+, CD3+CD56+NKG2C- and CD3+CD56-NKG2C+ T-cell subsets from several donors, TCR beta-chain repertoires were profiled. Of the eight sequenced donors, seven were found to be HCMV-seropositive and one was found to be HCMV-seronegative. The eight sequenced donors were randomly selected healthy volunteers, three men and five women. The libraries were sequenced on Illumina HiSeq 2000/2500, MiSeq or NextSeq, producing 2 x 150 bp reads. What the research found in general, with its limitations: It remained unclear whether the expanded NKG2C-expressing T cell clones were specific for HCMV antigens. Those dominant clonotypes were again the most abundant among CD3+CD56-NKG2C+ cells in several donors, at 28.3-60.1%. In six donors, the dominant CD3+CD56+NKG2C+ clonotypes were among the top 10 CD8+ clonotypes and accounted for about 1.0-7.5% of CD8+ T cells.

A commercial ELISA kit detecting HCMV-specific IgG in serum was used to determine HCMV serostatus. Peripheral blood mononuclear cells were isolated from blood by Ficoll density gradient centrifugation. The germline V gene specifies KGHDR as CDR1 and SFDVKD as CDR2. There are 12 amino acids in the CDR3, from cysteine to phenylalanine inclusive. Only the protein sequence is given. TCRdb shows the sequencer as Illumina HiSeq 2000. 5'RACE template switching, by which a universal primer site and unique molecular identifiers were added, was used to make TCR beta cDNA libraries. Priming for cDNA synthesis came from the TCR beta constant segment, and two successive PCR amplification steps followed. Concerning the study's data processing: Reads were demultiplexed and grouped by UMI with MIGEC, and clonotypes were assembled and quantified with MiTCR. To remove erroneous sequences, TCR cDNA sequences were retained only when supported by two or more reads. Downstream repertoire analysis used the tcR package, and clonotypes were matched across fractions by CDR3 nucleotide sequence plus V segment. VDJmatch was used to annotate antigen specificity against VDJdb, with one amino acid substitution allowed in CDR3. The reads underwent TCRdb reprocessing, giving one record for each CDR3 protein sequence and no DNA. TCRdb assigned the V and J calls; the authors' analysis was not used. The table of this sample itemizes roughly 390,000 distinct CDR3 sequences. The leading ten clones occupy roughly 10% of the sample.

The source material was blood T cells: a sorted CD56 or NKG2C T cell subset, CD4+ or CD8+ T cells, or bulk PBMC T cells (not recorded which). The receptor comes from a woman aged 45 to 65 in good health. Donor details come from another sample of the same person, matched by shared clones. The chain is assembled from TRBV24-1 and TRBJ2-3. For the CDR3, the sequence is CATSDRLDSQYF.